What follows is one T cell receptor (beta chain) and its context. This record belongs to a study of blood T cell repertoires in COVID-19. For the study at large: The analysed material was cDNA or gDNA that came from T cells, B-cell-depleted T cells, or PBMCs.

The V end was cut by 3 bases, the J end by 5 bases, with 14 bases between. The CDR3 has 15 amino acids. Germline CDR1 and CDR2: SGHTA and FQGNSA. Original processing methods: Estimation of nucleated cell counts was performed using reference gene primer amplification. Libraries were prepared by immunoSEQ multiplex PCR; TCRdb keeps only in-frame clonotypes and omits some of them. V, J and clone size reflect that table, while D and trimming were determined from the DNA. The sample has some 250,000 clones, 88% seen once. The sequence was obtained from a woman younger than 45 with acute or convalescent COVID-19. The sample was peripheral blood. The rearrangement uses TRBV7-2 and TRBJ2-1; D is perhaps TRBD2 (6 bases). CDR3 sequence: CASSFVERADNEQFF. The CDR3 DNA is TGTGCCAGCAGCTTTGTTGAGCGGGCCGACAATGAGCAGTTCTTC.